This entry describes one T cell receptor beta chain. Germline V gives CDR1 LNHNV, CDR2 YYDKDF (reference sequence). This CDR3 is built from 14 residues. Trimming cost V 2 bases and J 1 base, with 9 bases left between them. The sample comes from a study of blood T cell repertoires in COVID-19. About the research overall: There were acute and convalescent COVID-19 samples, and they came from the United States, Italy and Spain.

Sequencing was performed with immunoSEQ multiplex PCR; in TCRdb, only in-frame clones are kept and a portion is missing. Among some 200,000 clones listed, roughly nine tenths were seen once. The sequence was obtained from a woman in her 70s with acute or convalescent COVID-19. The chain carries TRBV15 and TRBJ2-7; no definite D call. Input material: peripheral blood. CDR3 region: CATSRNGFSYEQYF. The CDR3 DNA sequence: TGTGCCACCAGCAGAAACGGGTTTTCCTACGAGCAGTACTTC.